The clone carrying this TCR beta chain has ten or more counts. This sample is part of a study of Graves' ophthalmopathy and Graves' hyperthyroidism. V was shortened by 3 bases and J by 2 bases, with 8 bases between the two germline ends. This CDR3 has 13 residues. CDR1 and CDR2 from the germline V gene are SGHDT and YYEEEE. The authors amplified TCR beta CDR3 regions, and they did so from RNA transcripts for repertoire sequencing. HTBI primers were employed in first-round RT-PCR, then a second-round multiplex PCR followed. TCRdb called the multiplex PCR reads again in MiXCR, with one record for every CDR3 protein. Of 150,000 to 200,000 distinct CDR3 sequences in the sample, roughly 36% were seen once.

The receptor was isolated from a young man with Graves' ophthalmopathy. The rearrangement links TRBV5-6 to TRBJ1-1; no definite D call. Sequenced sample: peripheral blood. In DNA, the CDR3 is TGTGCCAGCAGCTGGGGTATAAACACTGAAGCTTTCTTT. As protein: CASSWGINTEAFF.